The rows below give T cell receptor beta chains drawn from one sample of a study of blood T cell repertoires in COVID-19. The method was immunoSEQ multiplex PCR; TCRdb's version includes in-frame clones alone and lacks a portion of them. The sample has 200,000 to 250,000 clones; around four fifths are singletons. Material: peripheral blood. These receptors were obtained from an elderly woman with COVID-19, enrolled during active disease. Each CDR3 is given with its conserved first and last residue. Each record gives: clone size, J gene, V gene, D gene, CDR3 protein, CDR3 DNA. A D gene is named only where the DNA matches it firmly. Clone size is not always given. Where it is, it says once, few, many or a class for expanded clones.

size: NA
J: TRBJ1-1
V: TRBV7-9
D: NA
CDR3: CASSRTVRTEAFF
DNA: TGTGCCAGCAGCCGGACAGTGCGAACTGAAGCTTTCTTT

size: NA
J: TRBJ1-2
V: TRBV19
D: NA
CDR3: CASKENYGYTF
DNA: TGTGCCAGTAAAGAGAACTATGGCTACACCTTC

size: few
J: TRBJ1-5
V: TRBV6-2/TRBV6-3
D: NA
CDR3: CASSYVAGGNQPQHF
DNA: TGTGCCAGCAGTTACGTGGCAGGTGGGAATCAGCCCCAGCATTTT

size: NA
J: TRBJ1-2
V: TRBV28
D: NA
CDR3: CASSLRLGAGYTF
DNA: TGTGCCAGCAGTCTCCGACTAGGAGCTGGCTACACCTTC

size: medium-sized
J: TRBJ2-2
V: TRBV5-4
D: TRBD2
CDR3: CASSYTSGRATGELFF
DNA: TGTGCCAGCAGTTACACTAGCGGGAGGGCTACCGGGGAGCTGTTTTTT

size: NA
J: TRBJ1-2
V: TRBV7-2
D: NA
CDR3: CASSLGPGRTNYGYTF
DNA: TGTGCCAGCAGCTTAGGCCCGGGAAGAACCAACTATGGCTACACCTTC

size: NA
J: TRBJ1-4
V: TRBV19
D: TRBD1
CDR3: CASRQGRATNEKLFF
DNA: TGTGCCAGCAGACAGGGGAGGGCAACTAATGAAAAACTGTTTTTT

size: few
J: TRBJ1-1
V: TRBV2
D: TRBD1
CDR3: CASSRQGGNTEAFF
DNA: TGTGCCAGCAGTAGACAGGGGGGGAACACTGAAGCTTTCTTT

size: once
J: TRBJ2-5
V: TRBV15
D: TRBD1
CDR3: CATSGDRGRRETQYF
DNA: TGTGCCACCAGCGGAGACAGGGGGCGCAGGGAGACCCAGTACTTC

size: NA
J: TRBJ2-1
V: TRBV7-9
D: TRBD2
CDR3: CASSSRTRALNEQFF
DNA: TGTGCCAGCAGCTCAAGGACTAGGGCCCTCAATGAGCAGTTCTTC